Listed here is a single T cell receptor beta chain. As processed by the authors: Amplification of reference gene primers was used by the study to estimate nucleated cell counts. Clones were read by immunoSEQ multiplex PCR, and TCRdb kept only the in-frame ones, dropping some. V and J calls and clone size are those listed in that table; D and trimming were worked out from the DNA. The table shows 60,000 to 70,000 clones, with more than 65% occurring only once. V was clipped by 3 bases and J by 7 bases; unmatched bases: 7. Looked up from germline, CDR1 is SGHRS and CDR2 is YFSETQ. The CDR3 covers 14 residues. The source of the sample is a study of blood T cell repertoires in COVID-19. Study-level information: COVID-19 samples from acute and convalescent phases originated in the United States, Italy and Spain. Nucleic acid was either cDNA or gDNA, and it came from T cells, B-cell-depleted T cells, or PBMCs.

The sequencing input was peripheral blood. This receptor was identified in a woman in her 70s with acute or convalescent COVID-19. This chain joins TRBV5-1 and TRBJ2-5, with 9 bases lining up with TRBD1. The CDR3 reads CASSYGQGSGTQYF. CDR3 DNA: TGCGCCAGCAGCTACGGACAGGGGTCAGGGACCCAGTACTTC.